This TCR beta chain originates from a study of blood T cell repertoires in COVID-19. As for the study in general: There were acute and convalescent COVID-19 samples, and they came from the United States, Italy and Spain. The analysed material was cDNA or gDNA that came from T cells, B-cell-depleted T cells, or PBMCs.

Under the authors' procedure: Counts of nucleated cells, estimated from reference gene primer amplification, were obtained. Sequencing used immunoSEQ multiplex PCR; TCRdb keeps in-frame clones, though not all of them. D and trimming were read from the DNA, whereas the V and J calls and clone size are those reported in that table. This sample has roughly 170,000 clones, with 86% found just once. The CDR3 consists of 15 residues. Germline V gene data show CDR1 as SGHAT and CDR2 as FQNNGV. V gave up 3 bases and J gave up 0 bases; unmatched junction bases: 3. This TCR came from a man in his 70s with active or convalescent COVID-19. Sequenced sample: peripheral blood. The gene calls are TRBV11-2 and TRBJ2-3; 7 bases agree with TRBD1. The CDR3 region has the DNA TGTGCCAGCAGCTTTAGGGGGCTGAGCACAGATACGCAGTATTTT. This translates into CASSFRGLSTDTQYF.